Each of the 21 T cell receptor beta chains below was sequenced from the same sample in a study of persistence of HIV-infected CD4 T cells. The stimulus was lysate of CMV-infected fibroblasts, approximately 9.6 ug/mL. CD40L-negative CD69-negative CD45RO-high memory CD4+ T cells were sorted as populations depleted of antigen-responding cells. These receptors' targets are unknown. This was the immunoSEQ version 4 assay in survey mode. Sequencing used immunoSEQ multiplex PCR; TCRdb keeps in-frame clones, though not all of them. The sample yields about 48,000 clones, about 80% seen once. The sequenced sample was CD4+ T cells sorted from PBMCs after roughly 20-hour stimulation, obtained from a patient who received antiretroviral therapy. These receptors were taken from an adult man with HIV who was CMV-seropositive.

This chain uses TRBV11-1 with TRBJ1-1; tentative D call: TRBD1 (5 bases). Germline V lookup: CDR1 SGHAT, CDR2 FQDESV (reference sequence). Between the trimmed V and J ends, which lost 6 bases and 1 base, there was a span of 15 bases. CDR3 length: 15 amino acids. CDR3: CASRAGQIKNTEAFF. Written as DNA, the CDR3 is TGTGCCAGCAGGGCTGGACAAATAAAGAACACTGAAGCTTTCTTT. The whole variable domain, remainder taken from reference TRBV11-1 and TRBJ1-1, is EAEVAQSPRYKITEKSQAVAFWCDPISGHATLYWYRQILGQGPELLVQFQDESVVDDSQLPKDRFSAERLKGVDSTLKIQPAELGDSAMYLCASRAGQIKNTEAFFGQGTRLTVV.

The rearrangement joins TRBV7-8 to TRBJ2-7, with 7 bases lining up with TRBD2. CDR1 and CDR2 (germline): SGHVS, FQNEAQ. V was pared by 7 bases and J by 3 bases, with 9 bases of the junction left unmatched. CDR3 size: 14 residues. Here the CDR3 reads CASTQAGRYYEQYF. The CDR3 coding sequence is TGTGCCAGCACCCAAGCGGGACGCTACTACGAGCAGTACTTC.

V and J are TRBV7-2 and TRBJ2-1, with D possibly being TRBD2 (6 bases). Trimming left V 2 bases short and J 12 bases short, with 14 bases between. The CDR3 runs 13 residues. CDR1 and CDR2 from the germline V gene are SGHTA and FQGNSA. The CDR3 spells CASSLSDRRGQFF. CDR3 DNA sequence: TGTGCCAGCAGCTTATCGGACCGGAGGGGGCAGTTCTTC.

The chain is built from TRBV7-9 and TRBJ2-3, with D unclear. The CDR3 is made up of 15 amino acids. CDR1 SEHNR and CDR2 FQNEAQ come from the germline V gene (reference sequence). Trimming cost V 5 bases and J 0 bases, with 12 bases left between them. CDR3 sequence reads: CASSRTEASTDTQYF. CDR3 nucleotide sequence: TGTGCCAGCAGCCGCACGGAAGCTAGCACAGATACGCAGTATTTT.

This chain joins TRBV27 and TRBJ1-2; 10 nucleotides agree with TRBD1. The CDR3 length is 14 residues. Germline V gene data show CDR1 as MNHEY and CDR2 as SMNVEV (reference sequence). V lost 4 bases and J lost 4; bases outside the gene matches: 3. Here the CDR3 reads CASSSWTGGYGYTF. The DNA for the CDR3 is TGTGCCAGCAGTTCCTGGACAGGGGGCTATGGCTACACCTTC.

This rearrangement joins TRBV27 to TRBJ1-6, with D perhaps TRBD1 (5 bases). Trimming left V 3 bases short and J 7 bases short, with 13 bases between. The CDR3 covers 15 residues. Germline V gives CDR1 MNHEY, CDR2 SMNVEV (reference sequence). CDR3 residues: CASSLERSGNSPLHF. The CDR3 DNA reads TGTGCCAGCAGTTTGGAACGATCAGGGAATTCACCCCTCCACTTT.

The V and J genes are TRBV18 and TRBJ2-2; weak D call: TRBD2 (6 bases). Per the germline V gene, CDR1 is KGHSH and CDR2 is LQKENI. V gave up 2 bases and J gave up 4 bases, with 14 bases separating them. This CDR3 contains 16 residues. The CDR3 DNA reads TGTGCCAGCTCACCATGGGACTCCTTACTCACCGGGGAGCTGTTTTTT. Amino acid sequence: CASSPWDSLLTGELFF.

This chain connects TRBV29-1 to TRBJ2-4; D gene uncertain. Germline assignment: CDR1 SQVTM and CDR2 ANQGSEA. V gave up 7 bases and J gave up 0 bases, with 16 bases separating them. The CDR3 runs to 15 residues. This CDR3 is CSAVKPGLAKNIQYF. The CDR3 nucleotides read TGCAGCGCCGTGAAACCGGGTCTAGCCAAAAACATTCAGTACTTC. Supplemented by reference TRBV29-1 and TRBJ2-4, the full variable domain reads SAVISQKPSRDICQRGTSLTIQCQVDSQVTMMFWYRQQPGQSLTLIATANQGSEATYESGFVIDKFPISRPNLTFSTLTVSNMSPEDSSIYLCSAVKPGLAKNIQYFGAGTRLSVL.

The V call is TRBV11-1, the J call TRBJ2-5, with 11 bases aligning to TRBD2. Germline trimming cut 3 bases from V and 3 bases from J; bases unmatched to any gene: 3. The CDR3 is 15 residues long. From germline, CDR1 is SGHAT and CDR2 FQDESV (reference sequence). This CDR3 is CASSFQGLAEETQYF. The CDR3 nucleotides are TGTGCCAGCAGCTTTCAGGGACTAGCGGAAGAGACCCAGTACTTC.

The chain employs TRBV24-1 and TRBJ1-1, with a tentative D call TRBD1 (5 bases). The germline V gene has CDR1 KGHDR and CDR2 SFDVKD. The V and J ends lost 9 bases and 1 base respectively, with 11 bases between them. CDR3 size: 13 residues. The CDR3 region has the DNA TGTGCCACCTCCGGGGGTGCGAACACTGAAGCTTTCTTT. This codes for CATSGGANTEAFF.

V usage is TRBV3-1 (or the pseudogene TRBV3-2) and J usage is TRBJ2-7; TRBD1 aligns across 7 bases. V gave up 2 bases and J gave up 0 bases; unmatched junction bases: 4. CDR1 and CDR2 from the germline V gene are LGHDT and YNNKEL (reference sequence). The CDR3 covers 15 residues. This chain's CDR3 is CASSQYRGSSYEQYF. DNA for the CDR3: TGTGCCAGCAGCCAATACAGGGGAAGCTCCTACGAGCAGTACTTC.

The V call is TRBV23-1, the J call TRBJ1-3; no definite D call. TRBV23-1 is an open reading frame, and its role is uncertain. Trimming removed 3 bases from V and 0 bases from J, with 15 bases in between. The CDR3 is 17 amino acids. The CDR3 bases are TGCGCCAGCAGTCAGTCGGAAGACGCGAACTCTGGAAACACCATATATTTT. Protein product: CASSQSEDANSGNTIYF.

The rearrangement uses TRBV5-1 and TRBJ1-1; tentative D call: TRBD1 (5 bases). Trimming pared 4 bases from V and 1 base from J, leaving 8 bases between. CDR3 length: 13 amino acids. The germline CDR1 and CDR2 sequences are SGHRS and YFSETQ. The CDR3 loop reads CASSPGQNTEAFF. CDR3 bases: TGCGCCAGCAGCCCCGGACAGAACACTGAAGCTTTCTTT.

This clone was detected only once. The chain uses TRBV4-1 and TRBJ2-6; 9 positions match TRBD1. CDR1 is MGHRA and CDR2 is YSYEKL in the germline V gene. The V and J ends lost 0 bases and 0 bases, in that order; junction bases with no gene match: 6. CDR3 length equals 19 residues. DNA for the CDR3: TGCGCCAGCAGCCAAGAGCTGGGACAGGGCCTCTCTGGGGCCAACGTCCTGACTTTC. Amino acids: CASSQELGQGLSGANVLTF.

The rearrangement links TRBV30 to TRBJ2-7; possibly TRBD1 for D (8 bases). V was cut by 0 bases and J by 1 base, with 10 bases left in between. The CDR3 contains 14 residues. Germline V CDR1 and CDR2: GTSNPN, SVGIG (reference sequence). The CDR3 protein is CAWSVQGGSYEQYF. The CDR3 DNA is TGTGCCTGGAGTGTACAGGGGGGGTCCTACGAGCAGTACTTC.

This clone appeared a few times. The rearrangement links TRBV19 to TRBJ2-1; TRBD2 agrees at 8 bases. With 3 bases clipped from V and 12 bases from J, the junction kept 7 bases outside the gene matches. CDR1 and CDR2 (germline): LNHDA, SQIVND (reference sequence). The CDR3 is made up of 13 amino acids. In DNA, the CDR3 is TGTGCCAGTAGTATCCGCGGGAGCGGGGGGCAGTTCTTC. Residues: CASSIRGSGGQFF. The full variable domain, in which reference TRBV19 and TRBJ2-1 provide the parts outside the CDR3, is DGGITQSPKYLFRKEGQNVTLSCEQNLNHDAMYWYRQDPGQGLRLIYYSQIVNDFQKGDIAEGYSVSREKKESFPLTVTSAQKNPTAFYLCASSIRGSGGQFFGPGTRLTVL.

This clone was found a few times. V is TRBV7-9 and J is TRBJ1-4; D is unclear. Trimming stripped 1 base from V and 1 base from J, with 10 bases between. From germline, CDR1 is SEHNR and CDR2 FQNEAQ (reference sequence). The CDR3 totals 16 residues. CDR3 residues: CASSLGAPRTNEKLFF. The CDR3 region has the DNA TGTGCCAGCAGCTTAGGGGCACCACGAACTAATGAAAAACTGTTTTTT. Based on the CDR3 plus reference TRBV7-9 and TRBJ1-4, the full variable domain is DTGVSQNPRHKITKRGQNVTFRCDPISEHNRLYWYRQTLGQGPEFLTYFQNEAQLEKSRLLSDRFSAERPKGSFSTLEIQRTEQGDSAMYLCASSLGAPRTNEKLFFGSGTQLSVL.

V usage is TRBV18 and J usage is TRBJ2-7, with TRBD2 as a possible D gene (6 bases). This CDR3 contains 16 residues. Per germline, CDR1 KGHSH and CDR2 LQKENI. V lost 1 base, J lost 1 base, and 14 bases lay in between. DNA for the CDR3: TGTGCCAGCTCACCACGGGGCGGGGAAACATCCTACGAGCAGTACTTC. This gives the protein CASSPRGGETSYEQYF.

The chain carries TRBV5-1 and TRBJ2-5, with 9 bases identical to TRBD1. J lost 5 bases, V lost 4 bases, and 3 bases had no gene match. Germline CDR1 and CDR2: SGHRS and YFSETQ. This CDR3 spans 13 amino acids. Written as DNA, the CDR3 is TGCGCCAGCAGCCGGGACAGGGTGGAGACCCAGTACTTC. This sequence encodes CASSRDRVETQYF.

The chain combines TRBV30 with TRBJ1-2, with D tentatively TRBD1 (5 bases). This CDR3 is 13 amino acids long. The V and J ends lost 0 bases and 7 bases respectively, with 12 bases between them. Germline values: CDR1 GTSNPN, CDR2 SVGIG (reference sequence). The CDR3: CAWSVGDRGGYTF. The CDR3 nucleotides read TGTGCCTGGAGTGTAGGGGATCGCGGTGGCTACACCTTC. Together with reference TRBV30 and TRBJ1-2, the CDR3 gives the full variable domain: SQTIHQWPATLVQPVGSPLSLECTVEGTSNPNLYWYRQAAGRGLQLLFYSVGIGQISSEVPQNLSASRPQDRQFILSSKKLLLSDSGFYLCAWSVGDRGGYTFGSGTRLTVV.

With regard to this clone: Other DNA sequences from this sample encode an identical CDR3 as well. The V and J genes are TRBV19 and TRBJ2-7; 7 nucleotides line up with TRBD1. Germline CDR1 LNHDA, CDR2 SQIVND (reference sequence). V shed 5 bases and J 3 bases; nucleotides not matched to a gene: 4. The CDR3 sequence is 13 residues long. CDR3: CASSPTGNYEQYF. Written as DNA, the CDR3 is TGTGCCAGTAGTCCGACAGGGAACTACGAGCAGTACTTC.